One and the same sample provided the 3 T cell receptor beta chains below, sequenced in a study of blood T cell repertoires in COVID-19. The method was immunoSEQ multiplex PCR; TCRdb's version includes in-frame clones alone and lacks a portion of them. This table holds just under 95,000 clones, 80% found once. The specimen was peripheral blood. These TCRs come from a man aged 45-60 years who had recovered from COVID-19.

The V gene is TRBV18, the J gene TRBJ2-1, with D uncertain. Germline CDR1 reads KGHSH; CDR2 reads LQKENI. This CDR3 has 16 amino acids. The V and J ends lost 0 bases and 6 bases respectively, with 15 bases between them. The CDR3 sequence is CASSPPAPNPPNEQFF. The CDR3 bases are TGTGCCAGCTCACCACCCGCCCCTAATCCCCCCAATGAGCAGTTCTTC.

The chain couples TRBV11-2 to TRBJ2-1; TRBD1 is a possible D gene (5 bases). V gave up 5 bases and J gave up 2 bases, with 13 bases separating them. This CDR3 is built from 15 residues. The germline gives CDR1 SGHAT, CDR2 FQNNGV. Here the CDR3 reads CASSPLTAAYNEQFF. In DNA form, the CDR3 reads TGTGCCAGCAGCCCTTTGACAGCCGCCTACAATGAGCAGTTCTTC.

The gene calls are TRBV5-1 and TRBJ2-7; D may be TRBD2 (7 bases). Trimming stripped 4 bases from V and 3 bases from J, with 17 bases between. In germline, CDR1 is SGHRS, CDR2 YFSETQ. This CDR3 is built from 15 residues. The CDR3 region is CASSPGGRANYEQYF. In nucleotides, the CDR3 is TGCGCCAGCAGCCCGGGGGGCAGGGCCAACTACGAGCAGTACTTC. Combining the CDR3 with reference TRBV5-1 and TRBJ2-7 gives the whole variable domain KAGVTQTPRYLIKTRGQQVTLSCSPISGHRSVSWYQQTPGQGLQFLFEYFSETQRNKGNFPGRFSGRQFSNSRSEMNVSTLELGDSALYLCASSPGGRANYEQYFGPGTRLTVT.